This entry lists 28 T cell receptor beta chains sequenced from one sample in a study of shared clonotypes between healthy human individuals (dated by TCRdb to 2019 to 2021). The method was the immunoSEQ multiplex PCR assay. Entries here come from immuneACCESS through TCRdb and include only in-frame sequences with V and J called. Some clones fail to appear in such tables; in the studies checked, an unresolved V gene covers under half of the shortfall, and the cause of the remainder is unknown. The sample has 2 million to 2.5 million clones on record, over 85% of them singletons. 0.39% of the sample rests with the top ten. The sample consisted of naive CD4+ T cells from PBMCs. Explained via the paper, the cell subset or site label denotes: CD45RA+ positively selected. The receptors derive from a man aged 18 to 30 in good health. Some clones in this sample may be carry-over from other donors' samples.

V is TRBV10-1 and J is TRBJ2-1, with 8 bases that match TRBD2. The CDR3 contains 16 residues. The junction had 12 bases not matched to a gene; V was cut back by 6 bases and J by 5 bases. Germline CDR1 is WNHNN and CDR2 is SYGVQD (reference sequence). The DNA of the CDR3 is TGCGCCAGCAGCGCATCCGGTAGCGGGACCCACAATGAGCAGTTCTTC. This encodes CASSASGSGTHNEQFF.

The chain uses TRBV28 and TRBJ1-2; the D gene is possibly TRBD1 (6 bases). The CDR3 consists of 14 residues. V was clipped by 5 bases and J by 4 bases, with 14 bases between them. Germline assignment: CDR1 MDHEN and CDR2 SYDVKM. The chain's CDR3 is CASSVDSTGYGYTF. For the CDR3, the DNA is TGTGCCAGCAGTGTGGACAGTACGGGCTATGGCTACACCTTC.

This clone has just one count. Other DNA sequences from this sample encode an identical CDR3 as well. The chain recombines TRBV5-1 with TRBJ2-1, with a possible D match to TRBD2 (7 bases). Trimming took off 1 base at V and 5 bases at J, with 10 bases between the two ends. The CDR3 runs 14 residues. Germline V gene data show CDR1 as SGHRS and CDR2 as YFSETQ. CDR3 in amino acids: CASSLTGGHNEQFF. CDR3 coding DNA: TGCGCCAGCAGCTTGACCGGGGGGCACAATGAGCAGTTCTTC. Full variable domain (outside the CDR3, taken from reference TRBV5-1 and TRBJ2-1): KAGVTQTPRYLIKTRGQQVTLSCSPISGHRSVSWYQQTPGQGLQFLFEYFSETQRNKGNFPGRFSGRQFSNSRSEMNVSTLELGDSALYLCASSLTGGHNEQFFGPGTRLTVL.

The DNA of the CDR3 is TGTGCCAGCAGTTCAAGACTAGCGGGCTTCACCGGGGAGCTGTTTTTT. Protein product: CASSSRLAGFTGELFF. The chain has TRBV28 and TRBJ2-2; the match to TRBD2 covers 10 bases. Germline CDR1 reads MDHEN; CDR2 reads SYDVKM. This CDR3 spans 16 amino acids. Trimming cost V 4 bases and J 4 bases; bases outside gene matches: 6.

V is TRBV7-8 and J is TRBJ2-7; perhaps D is TRBD1 or TRBD2 (5 bases each). CDR1 is SGHVS, CDR2 FQNEAQ, per germline. Trimming removed 5 bases from V and 5 bases from J, with 13 bases in between. This CDR3 contains 13 residues. The CDR3 nucleotides are TGTGCCAGCAGCAGGGACCTAGGGGACGAGCAGTACTTC. Its protein is CASSRDLGDEQYF.

As for this clone: Other nucleotide sequences in the sample specify the same CDR3. The chain has TRBV14 and TRBJ2-2, with D possibly matching TRBD1 (6 bases). Between the trimmed V and J ends, which lost 2 bases and 4 bases, there was a span of 8 bases. Germline CDR1 reads SGHDN; CDR2 reads FVKESK. CDR3 size: 14 residues. The CDR3 sequence: CASSQTGRTGELFF. CDR3 nucleotides: TGTGCCAGCAGCCAAACAGGGCGCACCGGGGAGCTGTTTTTT.

The J gene is TRBJ1-5, the V gene TRBV30; D unclear. V was trimmed by 1 base and J by 0 bases, leaving 7 bases between them. The germline V gene encodes CDR1 GTSNPN and CDR2 SVGIG (reference sequence). The CDR3 runs 14 residues. CDR3 amino acids: CAWSGLYSNQPQHF. CDR3 DNA sequence: TGTGCCTGGAGTGGCTTGTATAGCAATCAGCCCCAGCATTTT.

This chain links TRBV5-1 with TRBJ2-7; 12 bases align to TRBD1. The germline CDR1 and CDR2 sequences are SGHRS and YFSETQ. Germline trimming cut 4 bases from V and 7 bases from J; bases unmatched to any gene: 9. The CDR3 loop spans 15 amino acids. For the CDR3, the DNA is TGCGCCAGCAGCAGAGAGGGACAGGGGGCAGAAGAGCAGTACTTC. Protein sequence: CASSREGQGAEEQYF.

The gene calls are TRBV28 and TRBJ2-3; TRBD2 aligns across 12 bases. CDR1 MDHEN and CDR2 SYDVKM come from the germline V gene. CDR3 length: 18 amino acids. After removal of 0 bases from V and 2 bases from J, the junction contained 6 bases not matched to a gene. The CDR3 coding sequence is TGTGCCAGCAGTTTATGGTCTAGCGGGAGGGCCCCCACAGATACGCAGTATTTT. Translated: CASSLWSSGRAPTDTQYF.

J is TRBJ2-1 and V is TRBV5-1, with D perhaps matching TRBD2 (5 bases). V lost 7 bases, J lost 0 bases, and 17 bases lay in between. There are 16 residues in the CDR3. Per germline, CDR1 SGHRS and CDR2 YFSETQ. The CDR3 protein is CASGKDAGGSYNEQFF. The CDR3 DNA follows: TGCGCCAGCGGGAAGGACGCGGGCGGCTCCTACAATGAGCAGTTCTTC.

This sequence joins TRBV19 and TRBJ2-4, with TRBD2 matching 10 bases. This CDR3 is 16 amino acids long. Trimming took 5 bases from V and 8 from J; bases not matched to a gene: 12. Germline CDR1 and CDR2: LNHDA and SQIVND (reference sequence). The CDR3 reads CASSFQASGRFDIQYF. The CDR3 nucleotides are TGTGCCAGTAGTTTCCAAGCTAGCGGGAGATTCGACATTCAGTACTTC.

The chain combines TRBV6-1 with TRBJ2-2, with D unresolved. CDR3 length: 13 residues. Germline-derived CDR1 and CDR2 are MNHNS and SASEGT. V was shortened by 2 bases and J by 5 bases, with 6 bases between the two germline ends. Here the CDR3 DNA reads TGTGCCAGCAGTGAACAATTTACCGGGGAGCTGTTTTTT. This encodes CASSEQFTGELFF.

The gene calls are TRBV11-2 and TRBJ2-5; D possibly corresponds to TRBD2 (5 bases). V lost 5 bases, J lost 5 bases, and 18 bases lay in between. The CDR3 length is 15 residues. CDR1 and CDR2 (germline): SGHAT, FQNNGV. The CDR3 coding sequence is TGTGCCAGCAGCCCCGGCAGGAGGCTGCAGGAGACCCAGTACTTC. Protein: CASSPGRRLQETQYF.

This chain links TRBV7-9 with TRBJ2-7; 10 bases fit TRBD1. Germline values: CDR1 SEHNR, CDR2 FQNEAQ (reference sequence). V lost 3 bases and J lost 7; bases outside the gene matches: 15. The CDR3 spans 17 residues. The CDR3 DNA sequence: TGTGCCAGCAGCTTTTTGTCCCCTTGGACAGGGGGTGGGGAGCAGTACTTC. It translates to CASSFLSPWTGGGEQYF. Full variable domain (rest looked up from reference TRBV7-9 and TRBJ2-7): DTGVSQNPRHKITKRGQNVTFRCDPISEHNRLYWYRQTLGQGPEFLTYFQNEAQLEKSRLLSDRFSAERPKGSFSTLEIQRTEQGDSAMYLCASSFLSPWTGGGEQYFGPGTRLTVT.

This chain connects TRBV2 to TRBJ2-1; 13 positions match TRBD2. V lost 6 bases to trimming and J lost 3 bases; unmatched junction nucleotides: 11. Germline-derived CDR1 and CDR2 are SNHLY and FYNNEI. The CDR3 covers 18 residues. The CDR3 DNA is TGTGCCAGCAGCAGAAAACAAGGGACTAGCGGGAACTACAATGAGCAGTTCTTC. This encodes CASSRKQGTSGNYNEQFF.

The V call is TRBV7-3, the J call TRBJ2-1; 11 positions agree with TRBD2. This CDR3 has 15 amino acids. The V segment lost 4 bases and the J segment 4 bases; nucleotides outside the gene matches: 3. CDR1 and CDR2 from the germline V gene are SGHTA and FQGTGA. Here the CDR3 reads CASSSTSGEYNEQFF. In DNA, the CDR3 is TGTGCCAGCAGCTCGACTAGCGGGGAGTACAATGAGCAGTTCTTC.

The gene calls are TRBV6-1 and TRBJ2-7; D might be TRBD1 (6 bases). The CDR3 has 15 amino acids. The ends were cut back, 7 bases at V and 2 bases at J, with 18 bases in the middle. Germline CDR1 reads MNHNS; CDR2 reads SASEGT. The CDR3 is CASTSADRTAYEQYF. CDR3 coding DNA: TGTGCCAGCACTTCCGCAGACAGGACCGCCTACGAGCAGTACTTC.

On this clone: Distinct nucleotide sequences in the sample also encode this CDR3. V is TRBV28 and J is TRBJ1-4; tentative D call: TRBD1 (5 bases). CDR3 length: 15 amino acids. Germline lookup yields CDR1 MDHEN and CDR2 SYDVKM. Deletions cut 3 bases from V and 2 bases from J, with 10 bases between. CDR3 in DNA: TGTGCCAGCAGTTTCGGGGGGAGTACTAATGAAAAACTGTTTTTT. This codes for CASSFGGSTNEKLFF.

J is TRBJ1-4 and V is TRBV4-3; D ambiguous. Germline CDR1 LGHNA, CDR2 YSLEER. The CDR3 length is 15 residues. The V and J ends lost 0 bases and 7 bases respectively, with 12 bases between them. CDR3 nucleotides: TGCGCCAGCAGCCAAGATAGGGCCGCTGGTGAAAAACTGTTTTTT. This sequence encodes CASSQDRAAGEKLFF.

For the CDR3, the DNA is TGCGCCAGCAGCTTGAGAAGGGTAGGGGCTCAAGAGACCCAGTACTTC. It yields the protein CASSLRRVGAQETQYF. The rearrangement joins TRBV5-1 to TRBJ2-5; D is perhaps TRBD1 (5 bases). The CDR3 is made up of 16 amino acids. The V end was cut by 1 base, the J end by 2 bases, with 15 bases between. Germline V gene data show CDR1 as SGHRS and CDR2 as YFSETQ. Full variable domain (rest looked up from reference TRBV5-1 and TRBJ2-5): KAGVTQTPRYLIKTRGQQVTLSCSPISGHRSVSWYQQTPGQGLQFLFEYFSETQRNKGNFPGRFSGRQFSNSRSEMNVSTLELGDSALYLCASSLRRVGAQETQYFGPGTRLLVL.

The chain combines TRBV5-1 with TRBJ2-7, with 9 bases that match TRBD1. The length of the CDR3 is 16 residues. V dropped 3 bases and J dropped 6; count of bases not matched to a gene: 13. CDR1 SGHRS and CDR2 YFSETQ come from the germline V gene. The CDR3 protein is CASSSLPGQGGPEQYF. The CDR3 DNA reads as TGCGCCAGCAGCTCACTGCCGGGACAGGGAGGTCCCGAGCAGTACTTC.

The chain links TRBV7-3 to TRBJ1-2; 10 bases are shared with TRBD1. The V and J ends lost 1 base and 8 bases, in that order; junction bases with no gene match: 4. CDR1 is SGHTA and CDR2 is FQGTGA in the germline V gene. The CDR3 runs 14 residues. Here the CDR3 DNA reads TGTGCCAGCAGCTTAAAGGGACAGGGGTGGGGCTACACCTTC. It codes for CASSLKGQGWGYTF. The complete variable domain, with remaining parts taken from reference TRBV7-3 and TRBJ1-2, reads GAGVSQTPSNKVTEKGKYVELRCDPISGHTALYWYRQSLGQGPEFLIYFQGTGAADDSGLPNDRFFAVRPEGSVSTLKIQRTERGDSAVYLCASSLKGQGWGYTFGSGTRLTVV.

The CDR3 spells CASSAGLYSYEQYF. The CDR3 DNA reads as TGTGCCAGCAGCGCCGGACTTTACTCCTACGAGCAGTACTTC. The chain carries TRBV11-2 and TRBJ2-7, with a tentative D call TRBD2 (5 bases). The CDR3 has 14 amino acids. Between the trimmed V and J ends, which lost 5 bases and 0 bases, there was a span of 11 bases. Looked up from germline, CDR1 is SGHAT and CDR2 is FQNNGV.

This chain uses TRBV9 with TRBJ1-4, with D possibly being TRBD1 (6 bases). V lost 3 bases and J lost 0, with 9 bases in between. The CDR3 spans 15 residues. Germline V gene sequence: CDR1 SGDLS, CDR2 YYNGEE. CDR3 bases: TGTGCCAGCAGCGCAAAGGGGGCAACTAATGAAAAACTGTTTTTT. It codes for CASSAKGATNEKLFF. Using reference TRBV9 and TRBJ1-4 for the parts outside the CDR3, the full variable domain is DSGVTQTPKHLITATGQRVTLRCSPRSGDLSVYWYQQSLDQGLQFLIQYYNGEERAKGNILERFSAQQFPDLHSELNLSSLELGDSALYFCASSAKGATNEKLFFGSGTQLSVL.

In this sample, this clone turned up once. CDR3 sequence: CASSRQGLSTDTQYF. DNA for the CDR3: TGTGCCAGCAGTCGACAGGGACTTAGCACAGATACGCAGTATTTT. The genes are TRBV6-4 and TRBJ2-3; possibly TRBD1 for D (7 bases). Germline CDR1 MRHNA, CDR2 SNTAGT. The germline V and J ends were trimmed by 5 bases and 0 bases, with 12 bases remaining between them. The CDR3 covers 15 residues.

The J gene is TRBJ2-1, the V gene TRBV4-2, with a possible D match to TRBD2 (6 bases). Germline V lookup: CDR1 LGHNA, CDR2 YNFKEQ. CDR3 length equals 16 residues. Trimming left V 5 bases short and J 1 base short, with 15 bases between. The DNA of the CDR3 is TGTGCCAGCAGCTCCGGGGGACGGGCTTCCTACAATGAGCAGTTCTTC. Translation gives CASSSGGRASYNEQFF.

This rearrangement joins TRBV29-1 to TRBJ2-7; tentative D call: TRBD1 (6 bases). CDR3 size: 12 residues. The germline V gene has CDR1 SQVTM and CDR2 ANQGSEA. Trimming removed 7 bases from V and 2 bases from J, with 12 bases in between. The chain's CDR3 is CSGAQGPYEQYF. The CDR3 bases are TGCAGCGGTGCACAGGGCCCCTACGAGCAGTACTTC.

This rearrangement joins TRBV7-9 to TRBJ2-2; 10 nucleotides agree with TRBD1. Germline V gene data show CDR1 as SEHNR and CDR2 as FQNEAQ (reference sequence). The trim removed 5 bases at V and 3 bases at J, leaving 3 bases unmatched. The CDR3 length is 15 residues. CDR3 loop: CASSVGTGDTGELFF. CDR3 DNA: TGTGCCAGCAGCGTCGGGACAGGGGACACCGGGGAGCTGTTTTTT.